These T cell receptor beta chains were read from a single sample in a study of cytomegalovirus exposure and HLA in healthy donors. Clones were read by immunoSEQ multiplex PCR, and TCRdb kept only the in-frame ones, dropping some. This table holds fewer than 200,000 clones, about 75% found once. Specimen: PBMCs. Source of these receptors: a male donor in good health and CMV-seronegative. Each CDR3 is given with its conserved first and last residue. A D gene is named only where the DNA matches it firmly. Expanded clones are given a class, and other clones once, few, many or no size at all.

clone_size d_call j_call v_call cdr3_nt cdr3_aa
once TRBD1 TRBJ1-3 TRBV10-3 TGTGCCATCAGTGAGTCAAGACAGGGCTCTGGAAACACCATATATTTT CAISESRQGSGNTIYF
- - TRBJ2-5 TRBV4-3 TGCGCCAGCAGCCAAGGGAGTTTCCAGGCGGGGGAGACCCAGTACTTC CASSQGSFQAGETQYF
- TRBD1 TRBJ2-3 TRBV5-6 TGTGCCAGCAGCTTGGCCCCGGGACAGAAGGACACAGATACGCAGTATTTT CASSLAPGQKDTDTQYF
- TRBD1 TRBJ1-5 TRBV27 TGTGCCAGCAGAATCGGGACAGGGGGAGTCAATCAGCCCCAGCATTTT CASRIGTGGVNQPQHF
- TRBD1 TRBJ2-2 TRBV6-4 TGTGCCAGCAGAGCCGACAGGGGAGGTACCGGGGAGCTGTTTTTT CASRADRGGTGELFF
- - TRBJ2-5 TRBV9 TGTGCCAGCAGCGTACAGGGACAAGAGACCCAGTACTTC CASSVQGQETQYF
- - TRBJ2-2 TRBV2 TGTGCCAGCAGTGGAGGGTCTAGTAACGGGGAGCTGTTTTTT CASSGGSSNGELFF
- - TRBJ2-4 TRBV6-5 TGTGCCAGCAGTTACTCGTACAGGGCGGGAAACATTCAGTACTTC CASSYSYRAGNIQYF
- - TRBJ1-5 TRBV5-5 TGTGCCAGCAGCTCACCTACGGGGGGTGAGGGTCAGCCCCAGCATTTT CASSSPTGGEGQPQHF
- TRBD2 TRBJ2-2 TRBV5-1 TGCGCCAGCAGCTTTAGCGGGAGCGGTGACGGGGAGCTGTTTTTT CASSFSGSGDGELFF
- TRBD1 TRBJ2-7 TRBV9 TGTGCCAGCAGTACCGGGACAGCCGAGCAGTACTTC CASSTGTAEQYF
- TRBD1 TRBJ2-7 TRBV7-6 TGTGCCAGCAGCTTTACCGGGACAGCTGACTACGAGCAGTACTTC CASSFTGTADYEQYF
- TRBD1 TRBJ2-6 TRBV6-1 TGTGCCAGCAGCGACAGGGGGTCCGGGGCCAACGTCCTGACTTTC CASSDRGSGANVLTF
few TRBD1 TRBJ1-2 TRBV5-4 TGTGCCAGCAGCCTGCCGGACAGGTCTATTGGCTACACCTTC CASSLPDRSIGYTF
once - TRBJ2-3 TRBV2 TGTGCCAGCAATAGGGACACAACCGTCTCAGATACGCAGTATTTT CASNRDTTVSDTQYF
- TRBD2 TRBJ2-7 TRBV28 TGTGCCAGCGACCAACCAATAGCGGGAGCTAAGGTCTACGAGCAGTACTTC CASDQPIAGAKVYEQYF
- TRBD1 TRBJ2-7 TRBV29-1 TGCAGCGTCATGGGGACAGGGGCCTACTACGAGCAGTACTTC CSVMGTGAYYEQYF
- - TRBJ2-1 TRBV14 TGTGCCAGCAGCTCGCAGACTTACAATGAGCAGTTCTTC CASSSQTYNEQFF
- TRBD2 TRBJ2-7 TRBV5-6 TGTGCCAGCAGCTCCACTGGGACTAGCGGGATCTACGAGCAGTACTTC CASSSTGTSGIYEQYF
- - TRBJ1-1 TRBV9 TGTGCCAGCAATACGCAGGGAGGAACTGAAGCTTTCTTT CASNTQGGTEAFF
- TRBD2 TRBJ2-1 TRBV6-5 TGTGCCAGCAGTTTTCACCTAGCGGGAGGTTTAGGGGAGCAGTTCTTC CASSFHLAGGLGEQFF